This is a list of T cell receptor beta chains from one sample in a study of shared clonotypes between healthy human individuals. TCRdb keeps only in-frame clones here, not all; method: immunoSEQ multiplex PCR. The table records more than 2 million clones, about 95% of them present only once. The sequenced material came from naive CD8+ T cells sorted from blood. Every receptor here comes from a man younger than 35 in good health. The CDR3 runs from the conserved cysteine through the conserved F or W. A row's size may be missing; if present it is once, few, many or a size class.

abundance: .
j_gene: TRBJ2-3
v_gene: TRBV4-3
CDR3aa: CASSQEGWHTQYF

abundance: .
j_gene: TRBJ1-5
v_gene: TRBV11-2
CDR3aa: CASSLDPGDDQPQHF

abundance: .
j_gene: TRBJ1-1
v_gene: TRBV7-6
CDR3aa: CASSLGEGTEAFF

abundance: once
j_gene: TRBJ2-1
v_gene: TRBV13
CDR3aa: CASSWGAGTINEQFF

abundance: .
j_gene: TRBJ2-1
v_gene: TRBV4-3
CDR3aa: CASSQDPAEYNEQFF

abundance: .
j_gene: TRBJ2-1
v_gene: TRBV9
CDR3aa: CASGLAGSYNEQFF

abundance: .
j_gene: TRBJ2-7
v_gene: TRBV6-6
CDR3aa: CASGRRAVTYEQYF

abundance: .
j_gene: TRBJ2-1
v_gene: TRBV29-1
CDR3aa: CSVAPGQGSYNEQFF

abundance: once
j_gene: TRBJ1-2
v_gene: TRBV29-1
CDR3aa: CSVESPGQFNYGYTF

abundance: .
j_gene: TRBJ2-1
v_gene: TRBV2
CDR3aa: CASSERRQGTYNEQFF

abundance: .
j_gene: TRBJ2-5
v_gene: TRBV6-5
CDR3aa: CASSYNWGLGETQYF

abundance: .
j_gene: TRBJ2-2
v_gene: TRBV5-1
CDR3aa: CASSLGGSMNTGELFF

abundance: .
j_gene: TRBJ2-7
v_gene: TRBV6-6
CDR3aa: CASSSIRQGNYEQYF

abundance: .
j_gene: TRBJ2-7
v_gene: TRBV7-8
CDR3aa: CASSTWTSGSYEQYF

abundance: once
j_gene: TRBJ2-1
v_gene: TRBV6-5
CDR3aa: CASSPGSSYNEQFF

abundance: .
j_gene: TRBJ2-7
v_gene: TRBV6-1
CDR3aa: CASSEAWTYEQYF

abundance: .
j_gene: TRBJ2-7
v_gene: TRBV5-4
CDR3aa: CASSAGYEQYF

abundance: .
j_gene: TRBJ1-1
v_gene: TRBV5-1
CDR3aa: CASKGDGTEAFF

abundance: .
j_gene: TRBJ2-7
v_gene: TRBV7-9
CDR3aa: CASNGGHSYEQYF

abundance: .
j_gene: TRBJ2-1
v_gene: TRBV19
CDR3aa: CASSYTGAEQFF

abundance: .
j_gene: TRBJ2-3
v_gene: TRBV11-3
CDR3aa: CASSSSSSGSSTDTQYF

abundance: .
j_gene: TRBJ2-7
v_gene: TRBV7-3
CDR3aa: CASSLAQGILYEQYF

abundance: .
j_gene: TRBJ1-6
v_gene: TRBV6-5
CDR3aa: CASRRVDNSPLHF

abundance: once
j_gene: TRBJ2-2
v_gene: TRBV6-5
CDR3aa: CASSSFPGELFF

abundance: .
j_gene: TRBJ2-3
v_gene: TRBV11-2
CDR3aa: CASSRVGSTDTQYF

abundance: few
j_gene: TRBJ1-1
v_gene: TRBV19
CDR3aa: CASSIWGPNTEAFF

abundance: .
j_gene: TRBJ1-2
v_gene: TRBV15
CDR3aa: CATSGTVDGDGYTF

abundance: .
j_gene: TRBJ2-7
v_gene: TRBV2
CDR3aa: CASSDRISYEQYF

abundance: .
j_gene: TRBJ2-7
v_gene: TRBV19
CDR3aa: CASSPGQTPYEQYF

abundance: once
j_gene: TRBJ2-3
v_gene: TRBV6-5
CDR3aa: CASSPMSTDTQYF

abundance: .
j_gene: TRBJ2-1
v_gene: TRBV19
CDR3aa: CASSINRDEQFF

abundance: .
j_gene: TRBJ2-7
v_gene: TRBV15
CDR3aa: CATSREASPTYEQYF

abundance: .
j_gene: TRBJ2-7
v_gene: TRBV11-2
CDR3aa: CASSFPGGFSYEQYF

abundance: .
j_gene: TRBJ2-2
v_gene: TRBV7-9
CDR3aa: CASSPDRGQGNIGELFF

abundance: .
j_gene: TRBJ2-3
v_gene: TRBV7-9
CDR3aa: CASSFPQRITDTQYF

abundance: .
j_gene: TRBJ2-7
v_gene: TRBV6-5
CDR3aa: CAVDRGTDFIYEQYF

abundance: .
j_gene: TRBJ2-7
v_gene: TRBV5-1
CDR3aa: CASSFGGNYEQYF

abundance: .
j_gene: TRBJ2-1
v_gene: TRBV27
CDR3aa: CASSSGASGNNEQFF

abundance: .
j_gene: TRBJ2-1
v_gene: TRBV6-6
CDR3aa: CASNEGSGDYNEQFF

abundance: once
j_gene: TRBJ2-1
v_gene: TRBV10-1
CDR3aa: CASSEYPRDEQFF

abundance: .
j_gene: TRBJ2-7
v_gene: TRBV28
CDR3aa: CASSLGTPSSYEQYF

abundance: .
j_gene: TRBJ2-3
v_gene: TRBV7-9
CDR3aa: CASSLAVGVTDTQYF

abundance: .
j_gene: TRBJ2-5
v_gene: TRBV27
CDR3aa: CASSSSGPIPNQETQYF

abundance: .
j_gene: TRBJ2-7
v_gene: TRBV7-9
CDR3aa: CASSLAPLGEQYF

abundance: .
j_gene: TRBJ1-1
v_gene: TRBV7-9
CDR3aa: CASGPLGENTEAFF

abundance: .
j_gene: TRBJ1-2
v_gene: TRBV30
CDR3aa: CAWSGLQGPIGDGYTF

abundance: .
j_gene: TRBJ1-2
v_gene: TRBV30
CDR3aa: CAWVQGADGYTF

abundance: .
j_gene: TRBJ2-7
v_gene: TRBV4-1
CDR3aa: CASSHPAPPYEQYF

abundance: .
j_gene: TRBJ1-1
v_gene: TRBV10-2
CDR3aa: CASSDTGKTEAFF

abundance: .
j_gene: TRBJ2-5
v_gene: TRBV2
CDR3aa: CASSEAGLAGGYQETQYF

abundance: .
j_gene: TRBJ2-1
v_gene: TRBV27
CDR3aa: CASSTGTGSANEQFF

abundance: .
j_gene: TRBJ2-7
v_gene: TRBV4-2
CDR3aa: CASSQDWGEGSYEQYF

abundance: .
j_gene: TRBJ1-2
v_gene: TRBV7-9
CDR3aa: CASGVGGDGYTF

abundance: .
j_gene: TRBJ2-1
v_gene: TRBV27
CDR3aa: CASSPLSPPNEQFF

abundance: .
j_gene: TRBJ1-4
v_gene: TRBV7-9
CDR3aa: CASSDGDVGEKLFF